The TCR beta chain under discussion was sequenced for a study of blood T cell repertoires in COVID-19. Study in general: Researchers got acute and convalescent COVID-19 samples from the United States, Italy and Spain. Sample material is recorded as cDNA or gDNA derived from T cells, B-cell-depleted T cells, or PBMCs.

Original methodology: How many nucleated cells were present was estimated from reference gene primer amplification. The table came from immunoSEQ multiplex PCR; TCRdb's copy has only in-frame clones and leaves some out. V, J and clone size reflect that table, while D and trimming were determined from the DNA. The table shows 130,000 to 150,000 clones, with 85% occurring only once. Germline values: CDR1 KGHSH, CDR2 LQKENI. V lost 4 bases, J lost 5 bases, and 8 bases stayed unmatched. The CDR3 sequence is 16 residues long. Sequencing was carried out using peripheral blood. The origin of this receptor is a woman aged 40 to 49 with active or convalescent COVID-19. The V call is TRBV18, the J call TRBJ2-1; 10 bases match TRBD1. CDR3: CASSLRGQGTDNEQFF. As DNA, the CDR3 is TGTGCCAGCTCACTCAGGGGACAGGGGACGGACAATGAGCAGTTCTTC.